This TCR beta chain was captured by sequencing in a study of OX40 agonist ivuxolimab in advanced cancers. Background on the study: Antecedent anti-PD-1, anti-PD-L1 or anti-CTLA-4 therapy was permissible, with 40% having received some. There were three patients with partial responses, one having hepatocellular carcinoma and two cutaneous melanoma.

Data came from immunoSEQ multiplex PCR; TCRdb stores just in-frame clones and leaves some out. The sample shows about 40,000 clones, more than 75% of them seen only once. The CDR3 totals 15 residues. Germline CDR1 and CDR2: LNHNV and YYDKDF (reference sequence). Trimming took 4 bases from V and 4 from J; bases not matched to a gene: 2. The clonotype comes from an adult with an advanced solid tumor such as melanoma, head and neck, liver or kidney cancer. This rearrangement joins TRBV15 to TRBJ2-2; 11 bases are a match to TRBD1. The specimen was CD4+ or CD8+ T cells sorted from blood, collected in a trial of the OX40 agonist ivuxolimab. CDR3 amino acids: CATSTGQGVTGELFF. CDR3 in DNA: TGTGCCACCAGCACGGGACAGGGGGTCACCGGGGAGCTGTTTTTT.